This T cell receptor (beta chain) was documented in a study of T cell repertoires in cytomegalovirus infection. Study in general: Both a matching HLA type and CMV infection were indicated by public TCR beta signatures.

V was shortened by 7 bases and J by 3 bases, with 15 bases between the two germline ends. Germline V gene lookup returns CDR1 SQVTM and CDR2 ANQGSEA. This CDR3 is built from 13 residues. Each CDR3 protein gets one entry after TCRdb re-called the reads with MiXCR. The sample contains roughly 800,000 distinct CDR3 sequences, under 35% of which appear only once. A note on this clonotype: Its antigen remains unknown.

Sample: cultured CD8+ T cells from PBMCs, taken from culture after CMV antigen stimulation. The TCR was taken from a human donor in good health (CMV status not recorded). Some clones in this sample may be carry-over from other donors' samples. V and J are TRBV29-1 and TRBJ2-5; possible D gene TRBD1, 6 bases. CDR3 nucleotides: TGCAGCGAAACCGGGACACCCGAAGAGACCCAGTACTTC. Residues: CSETGTPEETQYF.